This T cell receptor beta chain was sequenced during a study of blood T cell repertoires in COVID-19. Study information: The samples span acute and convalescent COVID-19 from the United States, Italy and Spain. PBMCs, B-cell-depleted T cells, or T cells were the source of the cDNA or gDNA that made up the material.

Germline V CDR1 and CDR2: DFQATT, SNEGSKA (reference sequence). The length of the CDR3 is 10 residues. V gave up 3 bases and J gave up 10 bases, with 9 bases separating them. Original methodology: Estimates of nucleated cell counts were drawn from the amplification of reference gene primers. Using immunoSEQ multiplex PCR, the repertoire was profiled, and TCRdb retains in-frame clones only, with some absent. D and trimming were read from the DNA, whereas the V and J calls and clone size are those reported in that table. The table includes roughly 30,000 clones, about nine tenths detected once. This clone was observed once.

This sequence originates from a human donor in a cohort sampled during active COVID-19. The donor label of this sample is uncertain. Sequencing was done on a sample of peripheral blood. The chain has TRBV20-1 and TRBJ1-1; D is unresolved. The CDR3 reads CSASGAVAFF. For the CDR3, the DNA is TGCAGTGCTAGCGGAGCTGTAGCTTTCTTT.